The 2 T cell receptor beta chains presented below share a single source sample, sequenced in a study of blood T cell repertoires in COVID-19. Some clones are missing from TCRdb's copy, which holds only in-frame ones; the method was immunoSEQ multiplex PCR. The sample lists about 150,000 clones, 70% to 90% occurring once. What was sequenced was PBMCs or T cells enriched from blood (not recorded which). These receptors all stem from a woman in her thirties or forties who had recovered from COVID-19.

The V call is TRBV13, the J call TRBJ2-5, with 11 positions matching TRBD2. The trim removed 4 bases at V and 3 bases at J, leaving 7 bases unmatched. Germline V lookup: CDR1 PRHDT, CDR2 FYEKMQ (reference sequence). The CDR3 extends over 16 amino acids. The CDR3 spells CASSSRLAGPKETQYF. CDR3 coding DNA: TGTGCCAGCAGCTCCCGACTAGCGGGGCCCAAAGAGACCCAGTACTTC.

The chain uses TRBV30 and TRBJ2-1; D possibly corresponds to TRBD1 (5 bases). Germline-derived CDR1 and CDR2 are GTSNPN and SVGIG (reference sequence). Trimming took off 0 bases at V and 3 bases at J, with 9 bases between the two ends. CDR3 length: 14 amino acids. CDR3 protein: CAWSVGALYNEQFF. The CDR3 DNA is TGTGCCTGGAGTGTAGGGGCGCTCTACAATGAGCAGTTCTTC.